Shown below are 27 T cell receptor beta chains from a single sample sequenced in a study of sequential checkpoint blockade in melanoma. The data were produced by immunoSEQ multiplex PCR, yet TCRdb's version contains in-frame clones alone and is incomplete. In the table there are a few thousand clones, roughly 24% of which are singletons. Regarding treatment: randomized to nivolumab then ipilimumab (arm A) or the reverse (arm B). The starting material was tumor tissue (inferred from file names), obtained from a patient given nivolumab and ipilimumab in sequence. The receptors here all came from a human donor with melanoma.

This clone is judged medium-sized. This chain uses TRBV11-3 with TRBJ2-5; TRBD2 matches at 11 bases. Germline CDR1 reads SGHNT; CDR2 reads YENEEA. The CDR3 has 15 amino acids. The trim removed 3 bases at V and 5 bases at J, leaving 5 bases unmatched. In nucleotides, the CDR3 is TGTGCCAGCAGCTTGCTAGCGGGGGGAAGGGAGACCCAGTACTTC. It yields the protein CASSLLAGGRETQYF.

This clone was seen many times. The chain couples TRBV11-3 to TRBJ2-3, with D uncertain. V was pared by 0 bases and J by 1 base, with 11 bases between. There are 16 residues in the CDR3. The germline gives CDR1 SGHNT, CDR2 YENEEA. As DNA, the CDR3 is TGTGCCAGCAGCTTAGATGTTAGCATACGCACAGATACGCAGTATTTT. Translating gives CASSLDVSIRTDTQYF.

This clone was counted many times. The chain combines TRBV11-3 with TRBJ1-5, with no clear D. V lost 1 base and J lost 2, with 12 bases in between. The germline CDR1 and CDR2 sequences are SGHNT and YENEEA. This CDR3 contains 16 residues. CDR3 region: CASSLGSFRGNQPQHF. DNA for the CDR3: TGTGCCAGCAGCTTAGGTAGTTTTAGGGGCAATCAGCCCCAGCATTTT.

The table lists this clone with a count of one. The V call is TRBV18, the J call TRBJ1-5, with D possibly being TRBD1 (6 bases). The CDR3 is made up of 15 amino acids. V lost 3 bases and J lost 4, with 13 bases in between. The germline CDR1 and CDR2 sequences are KGHSH and LQKENI. CDR3 residues: CASSPSGTSNQPQHF. CDR3 DNA: TGTGCCAGCTCACCGTCCGGGACATCTAATCAGCCCCAGCATTTT. Based on the CDR3 plus reference TRBV18 and TRBJ1-5, the full variable domain is NAGVMQNPRHLVRRRGQEARLRCSPMKGHSHVYWYRQLPEEGLKFMVYLQKENIIDESGMPKERFSAEFPKEGPSILRIQQVVRGDSAAYFCASSPSGTSNQPQHFGDGTRLSIL.

By share, this clone counts as medium-sized. The chain uses TRBV23-1 and TRBJ1-1; TRBD1 might be the D (6 bases). TRBV23-1 has ORF status, its function being uncertain. V was pared by 6 bases and J by 0 bases, with 11 bases between. The length of the CDR3 is 14 residues. The CDR3 DNA reads TGCGCCAGCAGCCTCACAGGGTTGAACACTGAAGCTTTCTTT. This codes for CASSLTGLNTEAFF.

The chain couples TRBV19 to TRBJ2-1; 11 nucleotides agree with TRBD2. In germline, CDR1 is LNHDA, CDR2 SQIVND (reference sequence). V was pared by 5 bases and J by 14 bases, with 8 bases of the junction left unmatched. The CDR3 sequence is 13 residues long. The DNA for the CDR3 is TGTGCCAGTAGTGGGGCTAGCGGGGGGTCGGAGTTCTTC. Its translation is CASSGASGGSEFF.

Ten or more counts support this clone. This chain links TRBV11-3 with TRBJ2-3, with D uncertain. There are 15 residues in the CDR3. Germline V gene data show CDR1 as SGHNT and CDR2 as YENEEA. With 3 bases removed from V and 5 bases from J, the gap between germline ends came to 15 bases. This CDR3 is CASSLDRAAQDTQYF. DNA of the CDR3: TGTGCCAGCAGCTTGGATCGGGCGGCGCAAGATACGCAGTATTTT.

The chain is built from TRBV29-1 and TRBJ1-1; D uncertain. Trimming took off 1 base at V and 2 bases at J, with 14 bases between the two ends. CDR3 length: 15 amino acids. Germline CDR1 reads SQVTM; CDR2 reads ANQGSEA. The CDR3 nucleotides read TGCAGCGTTGAAGGGGTGGGCAGCTTAAACACTGAAGCTTTCTTT. Its translation is CSVEGVGSLNTEAFF.

This clone is classed as medium-sized. V usage is TRBV5-1 and J usage is TRBJ1-1; D is possibly TRBD1 (5 bases). The germline CDR1 and CDR2 sequences are SGHRS and YFSETQ. Trimming left V 0 bases short and J 1 base short, with 7 bases between. The CDR3 runs 14 residues. The CDR3 loop reads CASSLAGTNTEAFF. The CDR3 DNA reads as TGCGCCAGCAGCTTGGCCGGGACGAACACTGAAGCTTTCTTT. The complete variable domain, with remaining parts taken from reference TRBV5-1 and TRBJ1-1, reads KAGVTQTPRYLIKTRGQQVTLSCSPISGHRSVSWYQQTPGQGLQFLFEYFSETQRNKGNFPGRFSGRQFSNSRSEMNVSTLELGDSALYLCASSLAGTNTEAFFGQGTRLTVV.

This clone was seen more than once but under ten times. The chain uses TRBV11-3 and TRBJ2-7, with a weak D call TRBD1 (5 bases). V was pared by 5 bases and J by 2 bases, with 19 bases between. The CDR3 spans 16 residues. CDR1 is SGHNT and CDR2 is YENEEA in the germline V gene. CDR3 region: CASSPGGAGLPYEQYF. CDR3 in DNA: TGTGCCAGCAGCCCAGGTGGGGCAGGGTTGCCCTACGAGCAGTACTTC.

This clone was seen at least ten times. The V gene is TRBV7-6, the J gene TRBJ2-7, with a tentative D call TRBD1 (6 bases). Between the trimmed V and J ends, which lost 5 bases and 7 bases, there was a span of 24 bases. CDR3 length: 16 residues. CDR1 is SGHVS, CDR2 FNYEAQ, per germline. DNA of the CDR3: TGTGCCAGCAGCCGTAGACCCCAGGGGCTTCCGTATGAGCAGTACTTC. This codes for CASSRRPQGLPYEQYF.

The chain has TRBV15 and TRBJ2-7, with 11 bases lining up with TRBD1. Germline trimming cut 6 bases from V and 3 bases from J; bases unmatched to any gene: 7. The CDR3 is made up of 15 amino acids. The germline gives CDR1 LNHNV, CDR2 YYDKDF (reference sequence). The CDR3: CATRAGTGGLYEQYF. DNA for the CDR3: TGTGCCACCAGAGCTGGGACAGGGGGACTCTACGAGCAGTACTTC. The full variable domain, its missing parts supplied by reference TRBV15 and TRBJ2-7, is DAMVIQNPRYQVTQFGKPVTLSCSQTLNHNVMYWYQQKSSQAPKLLFHYYDKDFNNEADTPDNFQSRRPNTSFCFLDIRSPGLGDTAMYLCATRAGTGGLYEQYFGPGTRLTVT.

The rearrangement joins TRBV18 to TRBJ2-1; 10 bases are a match to TRBD1. Losses at the gene ends were 6 bases for V and 7 bases for J; bases not matched to a gene: 12. The CDR3 covers 16 residues. Germline CDR1 is KGHSH and CDR2 is LQKENI. The CDR3 DNA sequence: TGTGCCAGCTCTCGGGGACAGGGGAAAGATTTGAATGAGCAGTTCTTC. Translating gives CASSRGQGKDLNEQFF.

This clone has a handful of counts. This chain joins TRBV9 and TRBJ1-1, with D unresolved. V gave up 5 bases and J gave up 6 bases, with 11 bases separating them. The CDR3 contains 12 residues. In germline, CDR1 is SGDLS, CDR2 YYNGEE. CDR3 bases: TGTGCCAGCAGTGAAAACCCCGCTGAAGCTTTCTTT. Its protein is CASSENPAEAFF.

This sequence joins TRBV19 and TRBJ2-4; no definite D call. Trimming left V 3 bases short and J 8 bases short, with 11 bases between. The germline gives CDR1 LNHDA, CDR2 SQIVND (reference sequence). The CDR3 sequence is 13 residues long. CDR3 sequence (DNA): TGTGCCAGTAGTATGGGCACCCGGGACATTCAGTACTTC. Its translation is CASSMGTRDIQYF. The complete variable domain, with remaining parts taken from reference TRBV19 and TRBJ2-4, reads DGGITQSPKYLFRKEGQNVTLSCEQNLNHDAMYWYRQDPGQGLRLIYYSQIVNDFQKGDIAEGYSVSREKKESFPLTVTSAQKNPTAFYLCASSMGTRDIQYFGAGTRLSVL.

This clone turned up a few times. The V call is TRBV6-8, the J call TRBJ2-3; 10 bases agree with TRBD2. CDR1 is MNHGY, CDR2 SAAAGT, per germline. The CDR3 consists of 14 residues. V dropped 5 bases and J dropped 3; count of bases not matched to a gene: 2. The CDR3 reads CASSERGGTDTQYF. CDR3 nucleotide sequence: TGTGCCAGCAGTGAGCGGGGGGGGACAGATACGCAGTATTTT.

The table lists this clone with a few counts. This rearrangement joins TRBV6-8 to TRBJ1-5, with TRBD1 matching 11 bases. The V and J ends lost 5 bases and 6 bases, in that order; junction bases with no gene match: 6. The CDR3 loop spans 15 amino acids. CDR1 and CDR2 (germline): MNHGY, SAAAGT. The CDR3 loop is CASSPGQGVSQPQHF. The DNA of the CDR3 is TGTGCCAGCAGTCCGGGACAGGGGGTTTCTCAGCCCCAGCATTTT.

The chain links TRBV5-1 to TRBJ2-3; TRBD2 matches 11 bases. Per the germline V gene, CDR1 is SGHRS and CDR2 is YFSETQ. The length of the CDR3 is 15 residues. V lost 5 bases, J lost 9 bases, and 11 bases stayed unmatched. CDR3 bases: TGCGCCAGCAGTTCGACTAGCGGGGAGTTGGGGACGCAGTATTTT. Translating gives CASSSTSGELGTQYF.

This sequence joins TRBV5-1 and TRBJ1-1, with a weak D call TRBD1 (5 bases). V was pared by 0 bases and J by 5 bases, with 14 bases between. From germline, CDR1 is SGHRS and CDR2 YFSETQ. This CDR3 is 15 amino acids long. The CDR3 DNA reads TGCGCCAGCAGCTTGGCCAAAGGGGCCCCTACTGAAGCTTTCTTT. Translated, it gives CASSLAKGAPTEAFF.

The chain links TRBV5-1 to TRBJ1-5; perhaps TRBD1 as D (6 bases). In germline, CDR1 is SGHRS, CDR2 YFSETQ. V dropped 3 bases and J dropped 4 bases, with 14 bases sitting between them. CDR3 length: 15 amino acids. The CDR3 loop is CASSSIGGPNQPQHF. The CDR3 nucleotides read TGCGCCAGCAGCTCCATTGGGGGGCCAAATCAGCCCCAGCATTTT.

This clone was seen a handful of times. V and J are TRBV6-8 and TRBJ1-6; TRBD1 might be the D (5 bases). Germline V gene lookup returns CDR1 MNHGY and CDR2 SAAAGT. V was cut by 5 bases and J by 7 bases, with 6 bases left in between. This CDR3 is 12 amino acids long. CDR3 region: CASSPGNSPLHF. CDR3 coding DNA: TGTGCCAGCAGTCCAGGGAATTCACCCCTCCACTTT.

The chain employs TRBV28 and TRBJ1-6; TRBD1 matches 9 bases. The V and J ends lost 3 bases and 5 bases, in that order; junction bases with no gene match: 2. The CDR3 runs 15 residues. In germline, CDR1 is MDHEN, CDR2 SYDVKM. Here the CDR3 reads CASSLGDRDNSPLHF. CDR3 sequence (DNA): TGTGCCAGCAGTTTGGGGGACAGGGATAATTCACCCCTCCACTTT.

The sample holds a few counts of this clone. The chain joins TRBV19 to TRBJ2-2; maybe TRBD1 (6 bases). Germline V gives CDR1 LNHDA, CDR2 SQIVND (reference sequence). Trimming shortened V by 7 bases and J by 0 bases, and 9 bases separated the two germline ends. CDR3 length equals 14 residues. The CDR3 DNA sequence: TGTGCCAGTAAGGCAGGGGCGAACACCGGGGAGCTGTTTTTT. This encodes CASKAGANTGELFF.

This clone occurred a few times. The chain employs TRBV30 and TRBJ1-6, with D uncertain. The CDR3 contains 16 residues. Germline V gene sequence: CDR1 GTSNPN, CDR2 SVGIG (reference sequence). Trimming shortened V by 5 bases and J by 7 bases, and 21 bases separated the two germline ends. The CDR3 DNA follows: TGTGCCTGGCCGGACTACGATAAGCTTCTGAATTCACCCCTCCACTTT. Amino acid sequence: CAWPDYDKLLNSPLHF.

The chain couples TRBV29-1 to TRBJ2-5, with 9 positions matching TRBD1. Germline V gene lookup returns CDR1 SQVTM and CDR2 ANQGSEA. The CDR3 runs to 14 residues. The V gene end was trimmed by 7 bases and the J gene end by 5 bases; junction bases not matched to a gene: 11. This CDR3 is CSAKNTGGSETQYF. The CDR3 coding sequence is TGCAGCGCCAAAAACACAGGGGGCAGCGAGACCCAGTACTTC.

This clone was seen a handful of times. The chain employs TRBV28 and TRBJ2-6, with D uncertain. V was shortened by 1 base and J by 0 bases, with 10 bases between the two germline ends. The CDR3 has 17 residues. Germline assignment: CDR1 MDHEN and CDR2 SYDVKM. CDR3 nucleotides: TGTGCCAGCAGTTTATTGGGCGGCCGCTCTGGGGCCAACGTCCTGACTTTC. Amino acids: CASSLLGGRSGANVLTF.

The gene calls are TRBV18 and TRBJ2-7; tentative D call: TRBD2 (6 bases). Germline V gene lookup returns CDR1 KGHSH and CDR2 LQKENI. V dropped 0 bases and J dropped 3 bases, with 15 bases sitting between them. This CDR3 has 16 amino acids. The CDR3 loop reads CASSPPGGARNYEQYF. The CDR3 bases are TGTGCCAGCTCACCACCGGGGGGTGCGCGGAACTACGAGCAGTACTTC.